These 25 T cell receptor beta chains came from one sample sequenced in a study of T cells in narcolepsy. TCRdb's table, derived via immunoSEQ multiplex PCR, lists solely in-frame clones and lacks some. The sample records tens of thousands of clones, roughly 87% being singletons. Sequencing was done on a sample of CD45RA- memory CD4+ T cells from PBMCs. The source is a human donor with narcolepsy.

V is TRBV10-3 and J is TRBJ1-5, with TRBD1 matching over 7 bases. Germline V gene data show CDR1 as ENHRY and CDR2 as SYGVKD. After removal of 6 bases from V and 4 bases from J, the junction contained 6 bases not matched to a gene. The CDR3 is 14 residues long. The CDR3 is CAIRGTAANQPQHF. The CDR3 nucleotides are TGTGCCATCAGAGGGACAGCCGCGAATCAGCCCCAGCATTTT.

The V call is TRBV5-1, the J call TRBJ2-3, with unresolved D. CDR1 is SGHRS and CDR2 is YFSETQ in the germline V gene. V lost 4 bases and J lost 6, with 12 bases in between. This CDR3 contains 13 residues. CDR3 amino acids: CASSPLVGDTQYF. CDR3 nucleotides: TGCGCCAGCAGCCCCCTCGTCGGGGATACGCAGTATTTT.

The sample holds a few counts of this clone. V gene TRBV5-6 combines with J gene TRBJ2-7, with TRBD1 matching over 7 bases. This CDR3 region has 14 residues. Trimming removed 4 bases from V and 5 bases from J; junction bases left unmatched: 9. Germline assignment: CDR1 SGHDT and CDR2 YYEEEE. The CDR3 loop is CASSDRQGINEQYF. Written as DNA, the CDR3 is TGTGCCAGCAGCGATCGACAGGGAATCAACGAGCAGTACTTC.

The chain links TRBV5-6 to TRBJ2-3; D tentatively reads TRBD1 or TRBD2 (6 bases each). CDR3 length: 17 amino acids. Between the trimmed V and J ends, which lost 5 bases and 2 bases, there was a span of 21 bases. Germline V gives CDR1 SGHDT, CDR2 YYEEEE. CDR3 coding DNA: TGTGCCAGCAGTAGGGGGGTCTTACCCCTTTTCACAGATACGCAGTATTTT. It codes for CASSRGVLPLFTDTQYF. The entire variable domain, with the rest obtained from reference TRBV5-6 and TRBJ2-3, is as follows: DAGVTQSPTHLIKTRGQQVTLRCSPKSGHDTVSWYQQALGQGPQFIFQYYEEEERQRGNFPDRFSGHQFPNYSSELNVNALLLGDSALYLCASSRGVLPLFTDTQYFGPGTRLTVL.

The chain combines TRBV5-1 with TRBJ2-3, with D uncertain. The germline V gene encodes CDR1 SGHRS and CDR2 YFSETQ. The length of the CDR3 is 15 residues. Trimming pared 8 bases from V and 0 bases from J, leaving 16 bases between. CDR3 amino acids: CASAPAQTSTDTQYF. The CDR3 nucleotides read TGCGCCAGTGCCCCGGCTCAAACTAGCACAGATACGCAGTATTTT.

The chain links TRBV7-2 to TRBJ2-6; TRBD2 aligns across 7 bases. CDR3 length: 18 amino acids. CDR1 is SGHTA, CDR2 FQGNSA, per germline. V shed 2 bases and J 4 bases; nucleotides not matched to a gene: 11. CDR3 amino acids: CASSLTYRGSTGANVLTF. DNA of the CDR3: TGTGCCAGCAGCTTAACGTACCGCGGGAGTACGGGGGCCAACGTCCTGACTTTC.

V gene TRBV29-1 combines with J gene TRBJ2-2, with no clear D. The CDR3 runs to 13 residues. Germline CDR1 is SQVTM and CDR2 is ANQGSEA. Trimming pared 3 bases from V and 7 bases from J, leaving 12 bases between. In DNA form, the CDR3 reads TGCAGCGTTGACCCGGGCGGAATCGGGGAGCTGTTTTTT. This sequence encodes CSVDPGGIGELFF.

The V call is TRBV19, the J call TRBJ1-6; the D gene is possibly TRBD1 (5 bases). The CDR3 length is 15 residues. CDR1 is LNHDA, CDR2 SQIVND, per germline (reference sequence). Trimming pared 3 bases from V and 4 bases from J, leaving 10 bases between. The CDR3 sequence is CASSMGRDYNSPLHF. The DNA for the CDR3 is TGTGCCAGTAGTATGGGACGGGATTATAATTCACCCCTCCACTTT.

V is TRBV10-1 and J is TRBJ2-7; TRBD1 or TRBD2 may be the D gene (5 bases each). The V end was cut by 7 bases, the J end by 0 bases, with 13 bases between. The CDR3 contains 14 residues. Germline assignment: CDR1 WNHNN and CDR2 SYGVQD (reference sequence). The CDR3 coding sequence is TGCGCCAGCACTCCGGGACGTCTCTCCTACGAGCAGTACTTC. This sequence encodes CASTPGRLSYEQYF.

The V gene is TRBV7-6, the J gene TRBJ2-5; D is undetermined. The CDR3 has 14 residues. Trimming took off 5 bases at V and 0 bases at J, with 10 bases between the two ends. CDR1 SGHVS and CDR2 FNYEAQ come from the germline V gene. The CDR3 sequence is CASSLRPYQETQYF. The CDR3 nucleotides read TGTGCCAGCAGCCTCAGACCTTACCAAGAGACCCAGTACTTC. Full variable domain (missing parts from reference TRBV7-6 and TRBJ2-5): GAGVSQSPRYKVTKRGQDVALRCDPISGHVSLYWYRQALGQGPEFLTYFNYEAQQDKSGLPNDRFSAERPEGSISTLTIQRTEQRDSAMYRCASSLRPYQETQYFGPGTRLLVL.

This clone was observed a few times. J is TRBJ1-3 and V is TRBV6-5; D is ambiguous. Between the trimmed V and J ends, which lost 8 bases and 4 bases, there was a span of 6 bases. Germline V gives CDR1 MNHEY, CDR2 SVGAGI. The CDR3 runs 11 residues. In DNA, the CDR3 is TGTGCCAGCGTGAGGGGAAACACCATATATTTT. Its translation: CASVRGNTIYF.

The chain joins TRBV28 to TRBJ1-1, with D uncertain. Germline CDR1 and CDR2: MDHEN and SYDVKM. This CDR3 has 13 amino acids. The V gene lost 6 bases and the J gene lost 3 bases, with 11 bases spanning the gap. The CDR3 DNA reads TGTGCCAGCAGCGTCGGTCCTTACACTGAAGCTTTCTTT. It specifies CASSVGPYTEAFF.

V is TRBV7-2 and J is TRBJ2-1; 7 nucleotides line up with TRBD2. Germline CDR1 SGHTA, CDR2 FQGNSA. The CDR3 consists of 15 residues. The J segment lost 0 bases and the V segment lost 6 bases, leaving 5 bases of the junction unmatched. CDR3 sequence reads: CASRGGGSSYNEQFF. CDR3 bases: TGTGCCAGCAGAGGCGGGGGAAGCTCCTACAATGAGCAGTTCTTC. Full variable domain (missing parts from reference TRBV7-2 and TRBJ2-1): GAGVSQSPSNKVTEKGKDVELRCDPISGHTALYWYRQSLGQGLEFLIYFQGNSAPDKSGLPSDRFSAERTGGSVSTLTIQRTQQEDSAVYLCASRGGGSSYNEQFFGPGTRLTVL.

Remarks on this clone: A read error may account for a junction end that differs from germline. The chain carries TRBV14 and TRBJ1-3; 10 bases line up with TRBD1. Germline CDR1 and CDR2: SGHDN and FVKESK. This CDR3 spans 19 amino acids. CDR3 residues: CASSKEPGQGLLSGNTIYF. The CDR3 coding sequence is TGTGCCAGCAGCAAAGAACCGGGACAGGGGCTCTTGTCTGGAAACACCATATATTTT.

The chain has TRBV11-2 and TRBJ2-5, with TRBD2 as a possible D gene (5 bases). Trimming took off 4 bases at V and 0 bases at J, with 12 bases between the two ends. Per the germline V gene, CDR1 is SGHAT and CDR2 is FQNNGV. CDR3 length equals 15 residues. Here the CDR3 reads CASSSVRGNQETQYF. The CDR3 DNA sequence: TGTGCCAGCAGCTCTGTAAGAGGGAACCAAGAGACCCAGTACTTC.

This chain connects TRBV18 to TRBJ2-1, with D possibly being TRBD2 (7 bases). The germline gives CDR1 KGHSH, CDR2 LQKENI. Trimming pared 3 bases from V and 1 base from J, leaving 13 bases between. The CDR3 extends over 16 amino acids. The CDR3 sequence: CASSPSGGPSYNEQFF. The CDR3 DNA sequence: TGTGCCAGCTCACCGTCCGGGGGGCCATCCTACAATGAGCAGTTCTTC.

The CDR3 loop reads CASSEITRGVARNEQFF. DNA of the CDR3: TGTGCCAGCAGCGAAATTACCCGGGGAGTAGCGCGGAATGAGCAGTTCTTC. The V gene is TRBV7-3, the J gene TRBJ2-1; a weak D match, TRBD2 (5 bases). The V and J ends lost 5 bases and 7 bases respectively, with 24 bases between them. This CDR3 contains 17 residues. Germline V gives CDR1 SGHTA, CDR2 FQGTGA.

Comments on this clone: At one of its ends the junction is not consistent with the germline gene, which may arise from a read error. This chain connects TRBV7-7 to TRBJ1-1; D is unresolved. CDR1 and CDR2 (germline): SSHAT, FNYEAQ (reference sequence). This CDR3 is 13 amino acids long. In DNA, the CDR3 is TGTGCTAGCAGTATCGAGGTAGGGACTGAAGCTTTCTTT. Translated: CASSIEVGTEAFF.

With regard to this clone: This specimen includes other DNA sequences encoding the same CDR3. The rearrangement uses TRBV7-2 and TRBJ2-1; 7 bases line up with TRBD1. From germline, CDR1 is SGHTA and CDR2 FQGNSA. The CDR3 runs to 14 residues. Trimming at V came to 6 bases and at J to 9 bases, leaving 11 bases not matched to a gene. CDR3 residues: CASSTRTGVSEQFF. In DNA, the CDR3 is TGTGCCAGCAGTACAAGGACAGGTGTGAGTGAGCAGTTCTTC.

The rearrangement joins TRBV5-6 to TRBJ2-5; D is uncertain. V shed 4 bases and J shed 4 bases, with 11 bases lying between them. Germline CDR1 and CDR2: SGHDT and YYEEEE. The CDR3 has 13 amino acids. The CDR3 reads CASSPGSLETQYF. Written as DNA, the CDR3 is TGTGCCAGCAGCCCGGGTAGTCTAGAGACCCAGTACTTC. Using reference TRBV5-6 and TRBJ2-5 for the parts outside the CDR3, the full variable domain is DAGVTQSPTHLIKTRGQQVTLRCSPKSGHDTVSWYQQALGQGPQFIFQYYEEEERQRGNFPDRFSGHQFPNYSSELNVNALLLGDSALYLCASSPGSLETQYFGPGTRLLVL.

The rearrangement uses TRBV7-2 and TRBJ1-4, with D tentatively TRBD1 (6 bases). Trimming shortened V by 2 bases and J by 7 bases, and 17 bases separated the two germline ends. The CDR3 runs 16 residues. Germline V gives CDR1 SGHTA, CDR2 FQGNSA. CDR3 region: CASSLSVGGAFEKLFF. The CDR3 nucleotides are TGTGCCAGCAGCTTATCCGTCGGGGGCGCGTTTGAAAAACTGTTTTTT.

This clone was counted a few times. This rearrangement joins TRBV5-1 to TRBJ2-5; 7 bases are shared with TRBD2. CDR1 SGHRS and CDR2 YFSETQ come from the germline V gene. The CDR3 is 15 amino acids. V shed 7 bases and J 5 bases; nucleotides not matched to a gene: 14. CDR3 bases: TGCGCCAGCGGACTTAGCGGGCGGGTTGACGAGACCCAGTACTTC. It specifies CASGLSGRVDETQYF.

J is TRBJ1-1 and V is TRBV5-1; 8 bases are a match to TRBD1. The CDR3 has 16 residues. V dropped 5 bases and J dropped 0; count of bases not matched to a gene: 9. The V gene's germline CDR1 is SGHRS and CDR2 YFSETQ. This chain's CDR3 is CASSSGTGNMNTEAFF. CDR3 DNA: TGCGCCAGCAGTTCCGGGACAGGTAACATGAACACTGAAGCTTTCTTT.

This chain connects TRBV7-2 to TRBJ1-5; D call uncertain. There are 18 residues in the CDR3. Trimming cost V 6 bases and J 0 bases, with 21 bases left between them. Germline V gives CDR1 SGHTA, CDR2 FQGNSA. CDR3 bases: TGTGCCAGCAGTTTCCGGGCCCCAGAAATTTATAGCAATCAGCCCCAGCATTTT. It encodes CASSFRAPEIYSNQPQHF.

This chain joins TRBV6-5 and TRBJ1-2; maybe TRBD1 (5 bases). The length of the CDR3 is 14 residues. Germline CDR1 reads MNHEY; CDR2 reads SVGAGI. Trimming removed 6 bases from V and 1 base from J, with 12 bases in between. The CDR3, as DNA: TGTGCCAGCAGACGGGACGGTAATAACTATGGCTACACCTTC. This codes for CASRRDGNNYGYTF.